This T cell receptor (beta chain) originates from a study of blood T cell repertoires in COVID-19. The germline CDR1 and CDR2 sequences are SGHTA and FQGNSA. This CDR3 is built from 14 residues. V trimming: 1 base; J trimming: 4 bases; junction bases outside the gene matches: 0. Assay used: immunoSEQ multiplex PCR; TCRdb lists only in-frame clones, some missing. The sample yields a few hundred thousand clones, 87% seen once. The specimen sequenced was PBMCs or T cells enriched from blood (not recorded which). This clonotype was sampled from a woman younger than 45 who had recovered from COVID-19. V usage is TRBV7-2 and J usage is TRBJ2-5, with TRBD2 identical over 10 bases. CDR3 DNA sequence: TGTGCCAGCAGCTTAGGGACTAGCGGAGAGACCCAGTACTTC. Protein sequence: CASSLGTSGETQYF.